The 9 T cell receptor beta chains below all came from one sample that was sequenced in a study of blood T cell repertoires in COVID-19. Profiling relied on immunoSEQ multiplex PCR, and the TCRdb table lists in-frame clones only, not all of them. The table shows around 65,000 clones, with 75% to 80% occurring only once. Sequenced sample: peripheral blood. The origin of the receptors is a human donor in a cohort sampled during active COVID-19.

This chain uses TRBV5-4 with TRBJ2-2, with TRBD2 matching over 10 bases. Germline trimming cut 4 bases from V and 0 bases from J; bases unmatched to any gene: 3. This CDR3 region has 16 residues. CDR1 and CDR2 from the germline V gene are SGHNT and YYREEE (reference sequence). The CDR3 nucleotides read TGTGCCAGCAGCCCCACTAGCGGGGCGAACACCGGGGAGCTGTTTTTT. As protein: CASSPTSGANTGELFF.

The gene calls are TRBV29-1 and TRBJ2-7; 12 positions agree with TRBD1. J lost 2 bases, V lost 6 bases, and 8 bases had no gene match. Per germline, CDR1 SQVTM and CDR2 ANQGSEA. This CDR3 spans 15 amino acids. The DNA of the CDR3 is TGCAGCGTCGCCGGGACAGGGGGCCCCACCTACGAGCAGTACTTC. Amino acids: CSVAGTGGPTYEQYF.

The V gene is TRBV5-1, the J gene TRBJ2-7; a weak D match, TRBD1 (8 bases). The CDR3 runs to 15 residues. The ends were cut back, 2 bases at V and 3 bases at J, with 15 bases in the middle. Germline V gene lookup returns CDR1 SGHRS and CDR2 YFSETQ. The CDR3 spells CASSLENRGGYEQYF. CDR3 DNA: TGCGCCAGCAGCTTAGAGAACAGGGGGGGCTACGAGCAGTACTTC.

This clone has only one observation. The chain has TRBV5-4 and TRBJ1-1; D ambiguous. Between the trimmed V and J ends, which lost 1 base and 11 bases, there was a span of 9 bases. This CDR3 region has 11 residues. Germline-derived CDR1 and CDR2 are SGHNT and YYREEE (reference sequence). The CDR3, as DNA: TGTGCCAGCAGCTTGAATGAGAATGCTTTCTTT. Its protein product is CASSLNENAFF.

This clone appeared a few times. The DNA of the CDR3 is TGCGCCAGCAGCGCTGCTAGCTCTGGGGCCAACGTCCTGACTTTC. It translates to CASSAASSGANVLTF. The rearrangement joins TRBV5-1 to TRBJ2-6; D is ambiguous. The V and J ends lost 4 bases and 0 bases respectively, with 8 bases between them. In germline, CDR1 is SGHRS, CDR2 YFSETQ. This CDR3 is built from 15 residues.

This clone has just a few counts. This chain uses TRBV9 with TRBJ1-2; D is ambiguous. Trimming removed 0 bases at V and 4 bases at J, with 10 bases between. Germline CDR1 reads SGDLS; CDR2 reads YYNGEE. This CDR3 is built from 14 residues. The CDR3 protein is CASSVVPDFYGYTF. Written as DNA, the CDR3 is TGTGCCAGCAGCGTAGTCCCGGACTTCTATGGCTACACCTTC.

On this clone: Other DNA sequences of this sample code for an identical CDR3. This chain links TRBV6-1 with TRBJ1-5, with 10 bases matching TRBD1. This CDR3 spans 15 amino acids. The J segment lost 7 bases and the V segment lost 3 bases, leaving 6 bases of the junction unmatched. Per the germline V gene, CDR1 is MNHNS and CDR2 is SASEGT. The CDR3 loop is CASSEGTGVNQPQHF. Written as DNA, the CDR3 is TGTGCCAGCAGTGAGGGGACAGGGGTCAACCAGCCCCAGCATTTT.

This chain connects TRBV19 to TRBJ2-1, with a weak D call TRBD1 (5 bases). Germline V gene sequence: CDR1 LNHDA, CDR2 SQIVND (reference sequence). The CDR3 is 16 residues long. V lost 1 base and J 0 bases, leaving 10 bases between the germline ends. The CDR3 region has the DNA TGTGCCAGTAGTATAGGGAGCGACAGCTCCTACAATGAGCAGTTCTTC. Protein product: CASSIGSDSSYNEQFF.

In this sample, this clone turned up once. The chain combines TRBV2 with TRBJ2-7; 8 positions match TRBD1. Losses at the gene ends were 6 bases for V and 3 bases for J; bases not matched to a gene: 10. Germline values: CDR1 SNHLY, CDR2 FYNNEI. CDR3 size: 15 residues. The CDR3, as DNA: TGTGCCAGCAGGGTAACAGGGGGTGAGGGCTACGAGCAGTACTTC. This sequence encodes CASRVTGGEGYEQYF.